This is a list of T cell receptor beta chains from one sample in a study of patients and donors after allogeneic stem cell transplantation. Each CDR3 protein is one row after TCRdb ran MiXCR on the RT-PCR reads. The sample yields approximately 410,000 distinct CDR3 sequences, approximately 16% seen once. The sequenced sample consisted of blood, either unsorted or a sorted T cell fraction (not recorded which). The source is a human donor who was either an allogeneic HSCT recipient or a stem cell or donor lymphocyte infusion donor (not recorded which). It is not recorded whose cells these are; they may come from a transplant donor. CDR3s include the opening cysteine and the closing phenylalanine or tryptophan. The D gene is left open where the match is weak. Clone size is shown for a subset of rows, as once, few, many or a class of expanded clone.

v_call	clone_size	j_call	d_call	cdr3_aa	cdr3_nt
TRBV9	few	TRBJ2-7	.	CASSPQAGGQGPYEQYF	TGTGCCAGCAGCCCCCAGGCGGGGGGACAGGGACCCTACGAGCAGTACTTC
TRBV2	few	TRBJ1-5	.	CASIEGDRNNQPQHF	TGTGCCAGCATAGAAGGGGATCGGAACAATCAGCCCCAGCATTTT
TRBV11-3	.	TRBJ2-3	TRBD2	CASSSPRTSGRTDTQYF	TGTGCCAGCAGCTCCCCGAGGACTAGCGGACGCACAGATACGCAGTATTTT
TRBV4-1	.	TRBJ2-7	.	CASSPLVIGSCEQYF	TGCGCCAGCAGCCCACTGGTCATCGGGTCCTGCGAGCAGTACTTC
TRBV9	.	TRBJ1-2	.	CASSDLQGVPLNGYTF	TGTGCCAGCAGCGATCTACAGGGTGTCCCCTTAAATGGCTACACCTTC
TRBV20-1	.	TRBJ1-2	.	CSARFSKGYTF	TGCAGTGCTAGATTCTCAAAAGGCTACACCTTC
TRBV7-2	few	TRBJ2-3	TRBD2	CASSQRGGLGTDTQYF	TGTGCCAGCAGTCAGCGGGGGGGTCTTGGCACAGATACGCAGTATTTT
TRBV5-1	.	TRBJ1-2	TRBD1	CASSSGQGIYGYTF	TGCGCCAGCAGCTCCGGACAGGGCATCTATGGCTACACCTTC
TRBV4-1	.	TRBJ1-1	.	CASSETQDKGEAFF	TGCGCCAGCAGCGAGACCCAAGACAAGGGTGAAGCTTTCTTT
TRBV12-3/TRBV12-4	few	TRBJ2-7	TRBD1	CASSRSPLTTGGTYEQYF	TGTGCCAGCAGTCGATCCCCTTTAACGACAGGGGGCACCTACGAGCAGTACTTC
TRBV4-1	many	TRBJ1-4	.	CASSQVLNEKLFF	TGCGCCAGCAGCCAGGTCTTAAATGAAAAACTGTTTTTT
TRBV5-1	.	TRBJ1-1	.	CASSFKRSNTEAFF	TGCGCCAGCAGCTTTAAGAGGTCCAACACTGAAGCTTTCTTT
TRBV29-1	.	TRBJ1-1	TRBD1	CSVEGQGGEAFF	TGCAGCGTTGAAGGACAGGGGGGGGAAGCTTTCTTT
TRBV9	.	TRBJ2-2	TRBD1	CASSDRGNTNTGELFF	TGTGCCAGCAGCGACAGGGGAAATACGAACACCGGGGAGCTGTTTTTT
TRBV12-3/TRBV12-4	few	TRBJ2-7	.	CASSPRIKLGSVHEQYF	TGTGCCAGCAGCCCCCGGATAAAATTAGGGTCTGTTCACGAGCAGTACTTC
TRBV2	.	TRBJ2-7	TRBD1	CASTRDRGLYINEQYF	TGTGCCAGCACCCGGGACAGGGGCCTTTATATAAACGAGCAGTACTTC
TRBV25-1	few	TRBJ1-1	TRBD1	CASSRQGANTEAFF	TGTGCCAGCAGCCGACAGGGGGCCAACACTGAAGCTTTCTTT
TRBV7-2	few	TRBJ2-4	.	CASSLGPIAKNIQYF	TGTGCCAGCAGCTTAGGACCAATAGCCAAAAACATTCAGTACTTC
TRBV10-3	.	TRBJ2-2	.	CAISEGGGMTGELFF	TGTGCCATCAGTGAAGGGGGGGGCATGACCGGGGAGCTGTTTTTT
TRBV12-3/TRBV12-4	many	TRBJ1-4	.	CASSFSTTATNEKLFF	TGTGCCAGCAGTTTTTCCACGACTGCGACTAATGAAAAACTGTTTTTT
TRBV5-1	few	TRBJ2-7	.	CASSLLKQGPNEQYF	TGCGCCAGCAGCTTGTTGAAGCAGGGCCCCAACGAGCAGTACTTC
TRBV11-2	.	TRBJ1-5	.	CASSSNLAPWTSDSNQPQHF	TGTGCCAGCAGCTCCAATCTCGCCCCTTGGACATCGGATAGCAATCAGCCCCAGCATTTT
TRBV9	.	TRBJ2-7	.	CASSVNPAGGEQYF	TGTGCCAGCAGCGTAAACCCGGCAGGGGGGGAGCAGTACTTC
TRBV3-1	few	TRBJ1-2	.	CASSQDYEGNYGYTF	TGTGCCAGCAGCCAAGATTATGAGGGGAACTATGGCTACACCTTC
TRBV29-1	few	TRBJ1-2	.	CSVEFQGYYGYTF	TGCAGCGTTGAATTTCAGGGCTACTATGGCTACACCTTC
TRBV6-1	few	TRBJ1-1	TRBD1	CASSERDSSNTEAFF	TGTGCCAGCAGTGAAAGGGACAGCTCGAACACTGAAGCTTTCTTT
TRBV6-2/TRBV6-3	few	TRBJ2-7	.	CASSYYLRSSYEQYF	TGTGCCAGCAGTTACTACCTGCGCAGCTCCTACGAGCAGTACTTC
TRBV6-2/TRBV6-3	.	TRBJ1-1	.	CASSYMGVMNTEAFF	TGTGCCAGCAGTTATATGGGGGTCATGAACACTGAAGCTTTCTTT
TRBV5-1	few	TRBJ2-1	TRBD2	CASSLRMDSGTNEQFF	TGCGCCAGCAGCTTGAGAATGGATAGCGGGACCAATGAGCAGTTCTTC
TRBV6-5	many	TRBJ2-7	.	CASSYRGSGSYEQYF	TGTGCCAGCAGCTACAGGGGTAGCGGCTCCTACGAGCAGTACTTC
TRBV12-3/TRBV12-4	.	TRBJ2-1	.	CASSWRDHRSYNEQFF	TGTGCCAGCAGTTGGAGGGACCACCGCTCCTACAATGAGCAGTTCTTC
TRBV29-1	.	TRBJ2-5	TRBD1	CSTRWGQGTETQYF	TGCAGCACGAGGTGGGGACAGGGAACGGAGACCCAGTACTTC
TRBV18	.	TRBJ1-1	.	CASSPPGRGTEAFF	TGTGCCAGCTCACCACCGGGCCGGGGTACTGAAGCTTTCTTT
TRBV4-1	.	TRBJ2-7	.	CASSQGVFGHEQYF	TGCGCCAGCAGCCAGGGGGTATTTGGGCACGAGCAGTACTTC
TRBV24-1	many	TRBJ2-1	TRBD1	CATSDARQGVEHEQFF	TGTGCCACCAGTGACGCCCGACAGGGGGTCGAGCATGAGCAGTTCTTC
TRBV7-9	.	TRBJ2-2	.	CASSLGAVNTGELFF	TGTGCCAGCAGCTTAGGAGCCGTGAACACCGGGGAGCTGTTTTTT
TRBV24-1	.	TRBJ2-1	.	CATSDTTGRKEQFF	TGTGCCACCAGTGATACGACTGGCCGGAAGGAGCAGTTCTTC
TRBV5-6	many	TRBJ1-5	.	CASSEQDTPGQPQHF	TGTGCCAGCAGCGAGCAGGACACTCCAGGGCAGCCCCAGCATTTT
TRBV9	many	TRBJ1-2	.	CASSVTLGTTYGYTF	TGTGCCAGCAGCGTCACCCTGGGGACAACCTATGGCTACACCTTC
TRBV20-1	few	TRBJ2-3	TRBD1	CSARADRAPDTQYF	TGCAGTGCTAGGGCGGACAGGGCACCAGATACGCAGTATTTT
TRBV27	few	TRBJ2-3	.	CASSRGLADTQYF	TGTGCCAGCAGCCGCGGGCTAGCAGATACGCAGTATTTT
TRBV9	few	TRBJ2-7	.	CASSPLGFGEQYF	TGTGCCAGCAGCCCACTCGGGTTTGGCGAGCAGTACTTC
TRBV20-1	.	TRBJ2-3	TRBD1	CSASRTGIDFF	TGCAGTGCTAGCAGGACAGGGATTGACTTTTTT
TRBV6-1	.	TRBJ1-2	TRBD1	CASSPEQGRGYGYTF	TGTGCCAGCAGCCCAGAACAGGGGAGAGGCTATGGCTACACCTTC
TRBV7-6	.	TRBJ2-5	TRBD2	CASSQGTSGRQTQYF	TGTGCCAGCAGCCAAGGGACTAGCGGGAGACAGACCCAGTACTTC
TRBV11-2	.	TRBJ1-1	.	CASSLGVRYTEAFF	TGTGCCAGCAGCTTGGGGGTGCGGTACACTGAAGCTTTCTTT
TRBV28	few	TRBJ2-3	TRBD2	CASNALVAGGVGLDTQYF	TGTGCCAGCAACGCCCTCGTGGCGGGAGGCGTCGGTTTAGATACGCAGTATTTT
TRBV25-1	many	TRBJ2-1	.	CASSEYVTSEQFF	TGTGCCAGCAGTGAATATGTGACATCTGAGCAGTTCTTC
TRBV7-2	once	TRBJ1-6	.	CASSLVDGRPWAPLHF	TGTGCCAGCAGCTTAGTTGATGGAAGGCCTTGGGCACCCCTCCACTTT
TRBV6-1	.	TRBJ2-7	.	CASSVLTGIISYEQYF	TGTGCCAGCAGTGTACTGACAGGAATTATCTCCTACGAGCAGTACTTC
TRBV12-3/TRBV12-4	many	TRBJ2-1	TRBD1	CASRLTLGQGARNEQFF	TGTGCCAGCAGACTTACTTTGGGACAGGGGGCGCGTAATGAGCAGTTCTTC
TRBV20-1	.	TRBJ1-2	.	CSAAPPRSGANYGYTF	TGCAGTGCTGCCCCTCCAAGGTCGGGGGCTAACTATGGCTACACCTTC
TRBV5-1	many	TRBJ1-5	.	CASSLEGGERQPQHF	TGCGCCAGCAGCTTGGAGGGGGGTGAGAGACAGCCCCAGCATTTT
TRBV13	.	TRBJ1-3	.	CATHAGTAGNTIYF	TGTGCCACCCACGCCGGGACGGCTGGAAACACCATATATTTT
TRBV30	few	TRBJ1-2	.	CAWSAGVGWTGYTF	TGTGCCTGGAGTGCAGGGGTGGGATGGACTGGCTACACCTTC
TRBV19	few	TRBJ2-7	.	CASSPRLAAGEQYF	TGTGCCAGTAGTCCTCGCCTGGCTGCGGGGGAGCAGTACTTC
TRBV3-1	few	TRBJ1-5	.	CASSQGWSNQPQHF	TGTGCCAGCAGCCAGGGATGGAGCAATCAGCCCCAGCATTTT
TRBV2	.	TRBJ1-5	.	CASSEERAEIQPQHF	TGTGCCAGCAGTGAAGAGAGGGCAGAAATACAGCCCCAGCATTTT
TRBV27	.	TRBJ1-5	.	CASSTNPYIQPQHF	TGTGCCAGCAGTACAAACCCTTACATCCAGCCCCAGCATTTT